This entry lists 21 T cell receptor beta chains sequenced from one sample in a study of T cell repertoires in cytomegalovirus infection. TCRdb used MiXCR to reprocess the reads, holding one entry per CDR3 protein. The data show tens of thousands of distinct CDR3 sequences, over 3.5% seen once. The sequenced sample consisted of PBMCs. The receptors originated from a human donor in good health (CMV status not recorded). Some clones in this sample may be carry-over from other donors' samples.

The sample holds many counts of this clonotype. The chain uses TRBV7-6 and TRBJ2-7, with D uncertain. Germline CDR1 SGHVS, CDR2 FNYEAQ. Between the trimmed V and J ends, which lost 2 bases and 0 bases, there was a span of 8 bases. CDR3 length: 14 amino acids. This chain's CDR3 is CASSLMSSSYEQYF. In DNA form, the CDR3 reads TGTGCCAGCAGCTTAATGAGCAGCTCCTACGAGCAGTACTTC.

This clonotype appeared many times. This chain connects TRBV11-2 to TRBJ1-2, with TRBD1 matching over 8 bases. The CDR3 runs to 15 residues. V shed 4 bases, J shed 3 bases, and the junction held 7 bases outside the gene matches. CDR1 is SGHAT, CDR2 FQNNGV, per germline. CDR3 sequence: CASSSSGQGYYGYTF. The CDR3 DNA follows: TGTGCCAGCAGCTCATCCGGACAGGGCTACTATGGCTACACCTTC.

Many counts were recorded for this clonotype. The rearrangement joins TRBV2 to TRBJ1-1; D might be TRBD1 (5 bases). The V end was cut by 1 base, the J end by 3 bases, with 12 bases between. Germline values: CDR1 SNHLY, CDR2 FYNNEI. This CDR3 is built from 15 residues. In DNA, the CDR3 is TGTGCCAGCAGTGAAGAGGGACCCCGGCACACTGAAGCTTTCTTT. This gives the protein CASSEEGPRHTEAFF.

This clonotype was detected many times. The chain links TRBV4-3 to TRBJ2-5; 7 bases are a match to TRBD2. With 2 bases clipped from V and 4 bases from J, the junction kept 10 bases outside the gene matches. CDR1 and CDR2 (germline): LGHNA, YSLEER. This CDR3 region has 16 residues. CDR3 region: CASSQYAGALRETQYF. The CDR3 nucleotides read TGCGCCAGCAGCCAATATGCGGGAGCTTTGAGAGAGACCCAGTACTTC.

The sample holds many counts of this clonotype. The chain recombines TRBV4-2 with TRBJ2-1; 10 nucleotides agree with TRBD2. The J segment lost 9 bases and the V segment lost 0 bases, leaving 5 bases of the junction unmatched. The CDR3 has 15 residues. Looked up from germline, CDR1 is LGHNA and CDR2 is YNFKEQ. The CDR3: CASSQDQLAGSEQFF. The DNA of the CDR3 is TGTGCCAGCAGCCAAGATCAACTAGCGGGATCTGAGCAGTTCTTC.

At least ten counts were recorded for this clonotype. This sequence joins TRBV7-2 and TRBJ2-5; D is possibly TRBD1 (5 bases). Germline V gene data show CDR1 as SGHTA and CDR2 as FQGNSA. Trimming cost V 3 bases and J 7 bases, with 9 bases left between them. This CDR3 spans 12 amino acids. Here the CDR3 DNA reads TGTGCCAGCAGCTTGTCTACAGGGACCCAGTACTTC. Translated: CASSLSTGTQYF.

The sample holds a few counts of this clonotype. The V and J genes are TRBV23-1 and TRBJ1-1, with a weak D call TRBD1 (6 bases). TRBV23-1 is flagged as an ORF with uncertain function. The CDR3 totals 15 residues. V shed 0 bases and J shed 5 bases, with 13 bases lying between them. CDR3 DNA: TGCGCCAGCAGTCAATCGGGGGGGCCTATTACTGAAGCTTTCTTT. Protein sequence: CASSQSGGPITEAFF.

This clonotype was observed many times. V and J are TRBV7-2 and TRBJ2-4; perhaps D is TRBD1 or TRBD2 (5 bases each). The CDR3 loop spans 16 amino acids. Trimming cost V 5 bases and J 0 bases, with 14 bases left between them. Germline loops: CDR1 SGHTA, CDR2 FQGNSA. CDR3 protein: CASSTRDALAKNIQYF. CDR3 nucleotide sequence: TGTGCCAGCAGCACCAGGGACGCACTAGCCAAAAACATTCAGTACTTC.

This clonotype was seen many times. The chain joins TRBV7-6 to TRBJ1-2; 7 nucleotides line up with TRBD1. CDR3 size: 13 residues. V lost 5 bases to trimming and J lost 2 bases; unmatched junction nucleotides: 2. The V gene's germline CDR1 is SGHVS and CDR2 FNYEAQ. The CDR3 sequence: CASSPRGNYGYTF. The CDR3, as DNA: TGTGCCAGCAGCCCCAGGGGGAACTATGGCTACACCTTC.

This clonotype has at least ten counts. The V gene is TRBV7-2, the J gene TRBJ1-2, with 7 bases lining up with TRBD1. The J segment lost 5 bases and the V segment lost 5 bases, leaving 11 bases of the junction unmatched. The CDR3 is 15 amino acids. Germline CDR1 is SGHTA and CDR2 is FQGNSA. CDR3 nucleotides: TGTGCCAGCAGCCCGGGACAGCGGATCGGTTATGGCTACACCTTC. This translates into CASSPGQRIGYGYTF.

This clonotype was counted ten times or more. The gene calls are TRBV7-8 and TRBJ1-4; 8 bases agree with TRBD1. The trim removed 5 bases at V and 5 bases at J, leaving 10 bases unmatched. The CDR3 covers 16 residues. Germline V gene data show CDR1 as SGHVS and CDR2 as FQNEAQ. CDR3 nucleotides: TGTGCCAGCAGCGAATTCGCACAGGGGGGAAATGAAAAACTGTTTTTT. Translating it yields CASSEFAQGGNEKLFF.

This clonotype came up many times. This chain joins TRBV12-3 or TRBV12-4 and TRBJ1-5; possible D gene TRBD1, 6 bases. V lost 6 bases, J lost 2 bases, and 8 bases lay in between. The CDR3 spans 13 residues. The CDR3 region has the DNA TGTGCCAGCAGAAGGGGGGGCAATCAGCCCCAGCATTTT. This codes for CASRRGGNQPQHF.

In its sample, this clonotype was seen many times. V gene TRBV7-2 combines with J gene TRBJ1-1; the D gene is possibly TRBD1 (6 bases). V was cut by 5 bases and J by 1 base, with 8 bases left in between. CDR1 is SGHTA and CDR2 is FQGNSA in the germline V gene. The CDR3 has 13 amino acids. The CDR3 protein is CASSTQGNTEAFF. In nucleotides, the CDR3 is TGTGCCAGCAGCACACAGGGGAACACTGAAGCTTTCTTT.

This clonotype was counted at least ten times. This chain uses TRBV28 with TRBJ2-3, with unresolved D. Germline loops: CDR1 MDHEN, CDR2 SYDVKM. V was pared by 3 bases and J by 0 bases, with 7 bases between. This CDR3 spans 14 amino acids. In DNA, the CDR3 is TGTGCCAGCAGTTTCTATGTTAGCACAGATACGCAGTATTTT. Translating it yields CASSFYVSTDTQYF.

This clonotype was observed many times. The chain couples TRBV10-2 to TRBJ2-1, with D possibly TRBD2 on 6 matching bases. The V end lost 4 bases, the J end lost 7 bases, and 14 bases lay between the germline ends. The CDR3 spans 14 residues. Germline V gene data show CDR1 as WSHSY and CDR2 as SAAADI. CDR3 in amino acids: CASSVAGTGNEQFF. CDR3 DNA: TGCGCCAGCAGTGTTGCGGGAACCGGGAATGAGCAGTTCTTC.

This clonotype was seen repeatedly, ten times or more. This chain joins TRBV7-2 and TRBJ2-7; D possibly corresponds to TRBD2 (6 bases). Deletions cut 4 bases from V and 1 base from J, with 14 bases between. The germline gives CDR1 SGHTA, CDR2 FQGNSA. CDR3 length: 15 residues. The CDR3 sequence is CASSYGLLRSYEQYF. The CDR3 DNA reads TGTGCCAGCAGCTACGGACTACTGCGATCCTACGAGCAGTACTTC.

In this sample, this clonotype turned up many times. The V gene is TRBV28, the J gene TRBJ1-4, with D maybe TRBD1 (5 bases). The germline V gene encodes CDR1 MDHEN and CDR2 SYDVKM. The CDR3 is made up of 15 amino acids. The germline V and J ends were trimmed by 8 bases and 8 bases, with 21 bases remaining between them. CDR3 DNA: TGTGCCAGCTGTACCGGGGCCCCGAGTCGGGAAAAACTGTTTTTT. Translating it yields CASCTGAPSREKLFF.

Many counts were recorded for this clonotype. The rearrangement uses TRBV7-2 and TRBJ1-3; unclear D gene. CDR1 SGHTA and CDR2 FQGNSA come from the germline V gene. The CDR3 contains 14 residues. The germline V and J ends were trimmed by 1 base and 2 bases, with 6 bases remaining between them. The CDR3 nucleotides are TGTGCCAGCAGCTTAGTTGCTGCTGGAAACACCATATATTTT. Residues: CASSLVAAGNTIYF. The entire variable domain, with the rest obtained from reference TRBV7-2 and TRBJ1-3, is as follows: GAGVSQSPSNKVTEKGKDVELRCDPISGHTALYWYRQSLGQGLEFLIYFQGNSAPDKSGLPSDRFSAERTGGSVSTLTIQRTQQEDSAVYLCASSLVAAGNTIYFGEGSWLTVV.

This clonotype was seen repeatedly, ten times or more. The rearrangement links TRBV7-8 to TRBJ2-3; tentatively, D is TRBD2 (6 bases). V lost 0 bases to trimming and J lost 6 bases, with 10 bases between them. There are 14 residues in the CDR3. The germline V gene encodes CDR1 SGHVS and CDR2 FQNEAQ. The CDR3 nucleotides read TGTGCCAGCAGCTTAGCAACTAGCCGGGATACGCAGTATTTT. Translated: CASSLATSRDTQYF.

The chain employs TRBV5-1 and TRBJ2-1, with TRBD2 matching over 7 bases. The germline V gene has CDR1 SGHRS and CDR2 YFSETQ. The V segment lost 0 bases and the J segment 5 bases; nucleotides outside the gene matches: 8. CDR3 length: 16 amino acids. The CDR3 is CASSLEPGRIDNEQFF. CDR3 bases: TGCGCCAGCAGCTTGGAACCCGGGAGGATAGACAATGAGCAGTTCTTC.

This clonotype was detected many times. J is TRBJ2-5 and V is TRBV7-3; TRBD2 aligns across 9 bases. V lost 1 base, J lost 5 bases, and 5 bases stayed unmatched. This CDR3 has 15 residues. Germline loops: CDR1 SGHTA, CDR2 FQGTGA. CDR3 sequence: CASSLRAGGPETQYF. CDR3 nucleotide sequence: TGTGCCAGCAGCTTAAGGGCGGGGGGGCCGGAGACCCAGTACTTC.